The present entry profiles one TCR beta chain with its context. What it recognizes is unknown. The source of the sample is a study of cytomegalovirus exposure and HLA in healthy donors. Study results and limitations: In an earlier analysis, in 620 or so donors, most V segments appeared productive either ~87% or ~30% of the time.

PCR amplification relied on 60 Vbeta primers (plus 13 Jbeta primers). Data came from immunoSEQ multiplex PCR; TCRdb stores just in-frame clones and leaves some out. The sample features just over 150,000 clones, with 1% to 1.5% in its top ten. Trimming at V came to 2 bases and at J to 4 bases, leaving 5 bases not matched to a gene. This CDR3 contains 14 residues. Germline V gene lookup returns CDR1 PRHDT and CDR2 FYEKMQ (reference sequence). Material for sequencing was PBMCs. The chain links TRBV13 to TRBJ2-7, with 7 bases lining up with TRBD2. The sequence was obtained from an older woman in good health and CMV-seronegative. CDR3: CASSLQRGEYEQYF. The CDR3 region has the DNA TGTGCCAGCAGCTTACAACGGGGGGAGTACGAGCAGTACTTC.